Following are 12 T cell receptor beta chains from one sample sequenced in a study of T cells expressing NK-cell markers. TCRdb re-called the 5' RACE reads and catalogs CDR3 proteins one per entry, DNA excluded. This table holds fewer than 400,000 distinct CDR3 sequences. Input material: blood T cells: a sorted CD56 or NKG2C T cell subset, CD4+ or CD8+ T cells, or bulk PBMC T cells (not recorded which). All receptors derive from a woman in her 50s in good health.

This chain joins TRBV5-1 and TRBJ2-5; the TRBD1 assignment by TCRdb is unverifiable without DNA. This CDR3 is 16 amino acids long. From germline, CDR1 is SGHRS and CDR2 YFSETQ. CDR3 in amino acids: CASSLEGTRTGVTQYF.

V is TRBV29-1 and J is TRBJ2-1; the TCRdb D gene call, TRBD2, has no DNA to confirm it. This CDR3 has 14 amino acids. CDR1 is SQVTM, CDR2 ANQGSEA, per germline. This chain's CDR3 is CSVGERGAYNEQFF.

This rearrangement joins TRBV29-1 to TRBJ2-3. Germline V gene data show CDR1 as SQVTM and CDR2 as ANQGSEA. There are 15 residues in the CDR3. CDR3 amino acids: CSVRQSFKPTDTQYF.

The chain is built from TRBV2 and TRBJ2-5; there is no DNA to check the TCRdb D call of TRBD2. CDR3 length: 14 amino acids. Germline V lookup: CDR1 SNHLY, CDR2 FYNNEI. The chain's CDR3 is CASSGTSGRETQYF.

The V gene is TRBV11-1, the J gene TRBJ2-1; lacking DNA, the TRBD1 call made by TCRdb goes unchecked. This CDR3 contains 15 residues. Germline V gives CDR1 SGHAT, CDR2 FQDESV (reference sequence). The CDR3 loop reads CASSLLEGIYNEQFF.

The chain employs TRBV24-1 and TRBJ2-1. The CDR3 covers 14 residues. CDR1 and CDR2 (germline): KGHDR, SFDVKD. This chain's CDR3 is CAIAGPSSYNEQFF.

The rearrangement links TRBV7-9 to TRBJ2-3; the D call of TRBD1 rests on TCRdb alone, since no DNA is present to check it. This CDR3 has 18 residues. Germline V gives CDR1 SEHNR, CDR2 FQNEAQ (reference sequence). This chain's CDR3 is CASSLIVLIREKLDTQYF.

This chain links TRBV5-1 with TRBJ1-2. The CDR3 loop spans 13 amino acids. Germline CDR1 reads SGHRS; CDR2 reads YFSETQ. CDR3 loop: CASSQSQSYGYTF.

The chain is built from TRBV12-3 or TRBV12-4 and TRBJ2-2. This CDR3 spans 14 amino acids. The CDR3 here is CASSLDRLGGELFF.

V is TRBV20-1 and J is TRBJ2-3; TCRdb's D call of TRBD1 is untestable without DNA. The CDR3 contains 13 residues. Per the germline V gene, CDR1 is DFQATT and CDR2 is SNEGSKA (reference sequence). The CDR3 protein is CSADSRQSDTQYF.

This rearrangement joins TRBV21-1 to TRBJ2-1. TRBV21-1 has pseudogene status. This CDR3 spans 13 amino acids. CDR3 residues: CASSKTSDNEQFF.

The CDR3 spells CASSVGLAGGSEQYF. This rearrangement joins TRBV9 to TRBJ2-7; without DNA, the TCRdb call of TRBD2 cannot be checked. Germline CDR1 SGDLS, CDR2 YYNGEE. This CDR3 has 15 residues.